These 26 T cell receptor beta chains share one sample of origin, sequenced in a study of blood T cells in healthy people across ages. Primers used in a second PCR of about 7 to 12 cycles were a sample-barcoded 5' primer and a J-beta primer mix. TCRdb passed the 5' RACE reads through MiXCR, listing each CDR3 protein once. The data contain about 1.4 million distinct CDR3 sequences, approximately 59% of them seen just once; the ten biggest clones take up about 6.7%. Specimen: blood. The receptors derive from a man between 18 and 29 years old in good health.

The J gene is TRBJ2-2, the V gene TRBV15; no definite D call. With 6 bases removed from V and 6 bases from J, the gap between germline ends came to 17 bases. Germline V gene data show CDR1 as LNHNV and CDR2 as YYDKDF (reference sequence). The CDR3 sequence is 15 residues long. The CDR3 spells CATSVRRWHAGELFF. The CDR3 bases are TGTGCCACCAGTGTAAGGCGATGGCACGCCGGGGAGCTGTTTTTT.

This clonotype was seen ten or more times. Written as DNA, the CDR3 is TGCGCCAGCAGCACGGGACTGCAAGAGACCCAGTACTTC. Translating it yields CASSTGLQETQYF. The chain joins TRBV4-1 to TRBJ2-5, with D possibly matching TRBD2 (6 bases). The V gene's germline CDR1 is MGHRA and CDR2 YSYEKL. The CDR3 loop spans 13 amino acids. The ends were cut back, 5 bases at V and 2 bases at J, with 9 bases in the middle.

CDR3 sequence: CSVAAGEHGYTF. For the CDR3, the DNA is TGCAGCGTTGCCGCAGGAGAGCATGGCTACACCTTC. J is TRBJ1-2 and V is TRBV29-1; D is ambiguous. CDR1 is SQVTM, CDR2 ANQGSEA, per germline. The length of the CDR3 is 12 residues. Trimming left V 4 bases short and J 6 bases short, with 12 bases between.

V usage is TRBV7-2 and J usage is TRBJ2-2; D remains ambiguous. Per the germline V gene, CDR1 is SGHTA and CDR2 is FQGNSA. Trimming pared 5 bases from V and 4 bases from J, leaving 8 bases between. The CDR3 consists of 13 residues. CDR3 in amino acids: CASSPDSTGELFF. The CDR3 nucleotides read TGTGCCAGCAGCCCAGACTCCACCGGGGAGCTGTTTTTT.

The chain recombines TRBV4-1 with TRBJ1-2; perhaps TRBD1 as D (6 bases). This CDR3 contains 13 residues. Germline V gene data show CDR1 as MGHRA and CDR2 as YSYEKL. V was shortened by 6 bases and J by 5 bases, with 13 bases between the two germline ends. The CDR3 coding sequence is TGCGCCAGCAGAAGGGGGGGCGGTTATGGCTACACCTTC. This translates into CASRRGGGYGYTF.

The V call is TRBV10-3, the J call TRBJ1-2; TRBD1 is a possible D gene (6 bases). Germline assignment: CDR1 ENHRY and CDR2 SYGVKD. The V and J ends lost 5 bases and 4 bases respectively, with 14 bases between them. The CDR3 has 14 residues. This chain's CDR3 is CAISTSQGPYGYTF. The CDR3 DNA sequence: TGTGCCATCAGTACAAGCCAGGGGCCCTATGGCTACACCTTC.

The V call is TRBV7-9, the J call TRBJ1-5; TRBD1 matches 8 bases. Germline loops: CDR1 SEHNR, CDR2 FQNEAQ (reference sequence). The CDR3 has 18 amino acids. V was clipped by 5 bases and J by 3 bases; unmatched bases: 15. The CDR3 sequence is CASSPKIRQGPNNQPQHF. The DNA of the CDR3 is TGTGCCAGCAGCCCCAAAATACGACAGGGGCCGAACAATCAGCCCCAGCATTTT.

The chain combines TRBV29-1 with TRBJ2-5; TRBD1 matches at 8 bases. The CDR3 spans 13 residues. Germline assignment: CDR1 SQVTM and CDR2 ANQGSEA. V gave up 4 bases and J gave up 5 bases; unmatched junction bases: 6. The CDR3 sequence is CSVGDRWEETQYF. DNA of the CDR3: TGCAGCGTTGGGGACAGGTGGGAGGAGACCCAGTACTTC. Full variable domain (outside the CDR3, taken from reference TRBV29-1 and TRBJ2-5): SAVISQKPSRDICQRGTSLTIQCQVDSQVTMMFWYRQQPGQSLTLIATANQGSEATYESGFVIDKFPISRPNLTFSTLTVSNMSPEDSSIYLCSVGDRWEETQYFGPGTRLLVL.

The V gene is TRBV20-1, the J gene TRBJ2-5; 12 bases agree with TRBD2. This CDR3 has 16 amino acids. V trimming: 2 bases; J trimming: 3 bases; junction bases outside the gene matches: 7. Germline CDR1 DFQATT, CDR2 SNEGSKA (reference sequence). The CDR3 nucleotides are TGCAGTGCTAGATCGACTAGCGGGGGCACAAAAGAGACCCAGTACTTC. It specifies CSARSTSGGTKETQYF.

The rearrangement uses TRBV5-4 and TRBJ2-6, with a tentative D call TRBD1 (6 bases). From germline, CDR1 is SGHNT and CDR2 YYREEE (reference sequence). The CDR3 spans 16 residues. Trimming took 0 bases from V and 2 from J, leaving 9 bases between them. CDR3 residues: CASSLAGTTGANVLTF. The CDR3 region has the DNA TGTGCCAGCAGCTTGGCCGGGACAACTGGGGCCAACGTCCTGACTTTC.

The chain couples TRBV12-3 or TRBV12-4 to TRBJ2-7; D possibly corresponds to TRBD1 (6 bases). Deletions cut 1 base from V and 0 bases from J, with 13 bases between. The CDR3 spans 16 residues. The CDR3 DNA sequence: TGTGCCAGCAGTTTAGGGAGCAGGGGCAGCTCCTACGAGCAGTACTTC. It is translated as CASSLGSRGSSYEQYF.

The CDR3 coding sequence is TGCGCCAGCAGCTTCCGGGTAGATAATTCACCCCTCCACTTT. Protein sequence: CASSFRVDNSPLHF. The chain joins TRBV5-1 to TRBJ1-6; D gene uncertain. CDR3 length: 14 residues. Germline-derived CDR1 and CDR2 are SGHRS and YFSETQ. The V end was cut by 2 bases, the J end by 5 bases, with 8 bases between. Full variable domain (outside the CDR3, taken from reference TRBV5-1 and TRBJ1-6): KAGVTQTPRYLIKTRGQQVTLSCSPISGHRSVSWYQQTPGQGLQFLFEYFSETQRNKGNFPGRFSGRQFSNSRSEMNVSTLELGDSALYLCASSFRVDNSPLHFGNGTRLTVT.

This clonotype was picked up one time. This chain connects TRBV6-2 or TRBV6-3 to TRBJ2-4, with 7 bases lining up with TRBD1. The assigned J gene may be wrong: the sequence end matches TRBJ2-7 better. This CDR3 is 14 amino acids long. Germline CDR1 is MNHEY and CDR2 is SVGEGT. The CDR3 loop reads CASSALDRTYEQYF. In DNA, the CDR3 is TGTGCCAGCAGTGCCCTGGACAGGACCTACGAGCAGTACTTC.

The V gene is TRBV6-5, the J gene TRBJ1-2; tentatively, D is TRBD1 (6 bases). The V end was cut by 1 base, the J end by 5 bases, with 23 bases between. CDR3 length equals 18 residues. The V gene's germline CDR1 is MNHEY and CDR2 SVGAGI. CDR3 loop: CASSYFPARRQGSYGYTF. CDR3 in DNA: TGTGCCAGCAGTTACTTCCCTGCCCGCAGGCAGGGGTCTTATGGCTACACCTTC.

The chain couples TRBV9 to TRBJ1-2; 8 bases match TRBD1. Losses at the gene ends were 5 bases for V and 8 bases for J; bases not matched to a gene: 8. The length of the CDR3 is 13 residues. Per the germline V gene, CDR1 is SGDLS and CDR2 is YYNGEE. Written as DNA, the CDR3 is TGTGCCAGCAGTATAAAGGACAGGGTCGGCTACACCTTC. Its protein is CASSIKDRVGYTF.

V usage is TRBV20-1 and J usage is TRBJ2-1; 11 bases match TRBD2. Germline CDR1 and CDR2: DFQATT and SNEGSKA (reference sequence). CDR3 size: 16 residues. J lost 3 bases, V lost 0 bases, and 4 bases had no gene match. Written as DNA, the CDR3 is TGCAGTGCTAGAGATTTGGGACTAGCGGACTACAATGAGCAGTTCTTC. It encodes CSARDLGLADYNEQFF.

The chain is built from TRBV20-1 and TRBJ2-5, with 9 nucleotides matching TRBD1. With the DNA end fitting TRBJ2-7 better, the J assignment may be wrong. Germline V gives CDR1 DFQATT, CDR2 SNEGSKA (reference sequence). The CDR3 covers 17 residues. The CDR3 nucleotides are TGCAGTGCTATCCCAACGACAGGGGGGCTTACTTCCTACGAGCAGTACTTC. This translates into CSAIPTTGGLTSYEQYF.

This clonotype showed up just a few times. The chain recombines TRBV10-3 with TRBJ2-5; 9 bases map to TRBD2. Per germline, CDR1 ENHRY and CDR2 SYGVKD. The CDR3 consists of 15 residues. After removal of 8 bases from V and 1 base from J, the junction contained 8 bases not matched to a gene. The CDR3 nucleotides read TGTGCCATCGGTAGCCTAGCGGGGATCCAAGAGACCCAGTACTTC. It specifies CAIGSLAGIQETQYF.

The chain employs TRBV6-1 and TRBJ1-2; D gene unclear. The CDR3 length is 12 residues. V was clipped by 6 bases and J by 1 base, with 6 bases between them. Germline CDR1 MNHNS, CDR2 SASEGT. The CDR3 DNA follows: TGTGCCAGCAGAGAGATTAACTATGGCTACACCTTC. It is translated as CASREINYGYTF.

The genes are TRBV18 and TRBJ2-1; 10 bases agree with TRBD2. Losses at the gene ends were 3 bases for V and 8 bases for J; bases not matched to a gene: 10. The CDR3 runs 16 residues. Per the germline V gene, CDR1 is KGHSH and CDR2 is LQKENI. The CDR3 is CASSPRSTAGGHEQFF. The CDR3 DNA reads TGTGCCAGCTCACCGCGATCCACAGCGGGGGGGCATGAGCAGTTCTTC.

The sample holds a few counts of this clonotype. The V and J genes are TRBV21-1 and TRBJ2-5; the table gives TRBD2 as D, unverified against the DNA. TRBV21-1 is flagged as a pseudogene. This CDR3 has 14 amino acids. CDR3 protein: CASSKREGRETQYF. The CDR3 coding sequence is TGTGCCAGCAGCAAGCGGGAGGGCCGAGAGACCCAGTACTTC.

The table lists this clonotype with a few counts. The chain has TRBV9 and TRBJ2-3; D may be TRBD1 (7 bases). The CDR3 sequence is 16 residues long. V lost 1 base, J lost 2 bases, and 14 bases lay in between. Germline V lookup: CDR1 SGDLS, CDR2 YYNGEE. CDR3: CASSVLRDSLTDTQYF. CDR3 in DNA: TGTGCCAGCAGCGTATTGCGGGACAGCCTCACAGATACGCAGTATTTT. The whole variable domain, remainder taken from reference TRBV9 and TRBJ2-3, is DSGVTQTPKHLITATGQRVTLRCSPRSGDLSVYWYQQSLDQGLQFLIQYYNGEERAKGNILERFSAQQFPDLHSELNLSSLELGDSALYFCASSVLRDSLTDTQYFGPGTRLTVL.

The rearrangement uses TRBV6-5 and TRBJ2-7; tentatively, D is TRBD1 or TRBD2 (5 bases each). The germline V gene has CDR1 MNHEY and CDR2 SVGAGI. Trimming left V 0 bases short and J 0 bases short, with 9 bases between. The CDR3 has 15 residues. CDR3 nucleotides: TGTGCCAGCAGTTACTCTGGGGGAATCTCCTACGAGCAGTACTTC. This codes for CASSYSGGISYEQYF.

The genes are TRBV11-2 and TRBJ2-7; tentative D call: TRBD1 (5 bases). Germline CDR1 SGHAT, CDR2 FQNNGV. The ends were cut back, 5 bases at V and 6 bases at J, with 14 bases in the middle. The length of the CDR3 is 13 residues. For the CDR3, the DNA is TGTGCCAGCAGCCCCATGTCAGGGTCCGAGCAGTACTTC. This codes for CASSPMSGSEQYF.

CDR3 region: CASTPSAGRVGNEQFF. The CDR3 region has the DNA TGCGCCAGCACTCCCTCAGCGGGGCGAGTAGGAAATGAGCAGTTCTTC. The chain has TRBV4-1 and TRBJ2-1; 7 bases are shared with TRBD2. Germline CDR1 is MGHRA and CDR2 is YSYEKL. Trimming took 7 bases from V and 7 from J; bases not matched to a gene: 16. The CDR3 length is 16 residues.

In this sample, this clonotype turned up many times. Written as DNA, the CDR3 is TGTGCCAGCAGCTTAATCGGCTCCTACGAGCAGTACTTC. It specifies CASSLIGSYEQYF. The chain joins TRBV7-9 to TRBJ2-7; D not certain. Germline V lookup: CDR1 SEHNR, CDR2 FQNEAQ (reference sequence). Trimming stripped 2 bases from V and 0 bases from J, with 5 bases between. The CDR3 loop spans 13 amino acids.